This T cell receptor (beta chain) comes out of a study of blood T cell repertoires in COVID-19. In the study overall: COVID-19 samples collected from the United States, Italy and Spain covered acute and convalescent phases. The cDNA or gDNA used as material had been derived from T cells, B-cell-depleted T cells, or PBMCs.

This clone was counted a few times. The V gene's germline CDR1 is GTSNPN and CDR2 SVGIG (reference sequence). V was pared by 5 bases and J by 6 bases, with 9 bases of the junction left unmatched. The CDR3 sequence is 14 residues long. Original processing notes: Counts of nucleated cells, estimated from reference gene primer amplification, were obtained. Assay: immunoSEQ multiplex PCR; the TCRdb copy retains only in-frame clones and omits some. The V and J calls and clone size were taken over from that table, and D and trimming were inferred from the DNA. The sample lists more than 150,000 clones; less than 90% were seen once.

The sample taken for sequencing was peripheral blood. This clonotype was obtained from a man aged 70 or older with active or convalescent COVID-19. The rearrangement joins TRBV30 to TRBJ1-5, with 8 bases fitting TRBD1. The CDR3 DNA sequence: TGTGCCTGGTCACAGGGGGTAGAGATTCAGCCCCAGCATTTT. Its protein is CAWSQGVEIQPQHF.